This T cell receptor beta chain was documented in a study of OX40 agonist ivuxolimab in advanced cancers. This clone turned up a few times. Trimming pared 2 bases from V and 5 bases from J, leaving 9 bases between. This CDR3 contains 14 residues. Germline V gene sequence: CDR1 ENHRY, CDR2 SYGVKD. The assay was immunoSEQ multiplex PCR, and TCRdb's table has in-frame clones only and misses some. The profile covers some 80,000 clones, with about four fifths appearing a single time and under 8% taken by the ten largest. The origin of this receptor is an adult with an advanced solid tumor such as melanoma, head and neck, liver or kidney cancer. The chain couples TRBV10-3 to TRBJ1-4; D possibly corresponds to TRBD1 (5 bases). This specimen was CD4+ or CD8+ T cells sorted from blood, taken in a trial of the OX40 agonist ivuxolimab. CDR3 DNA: TGTGCCATCAGTGAGCCGGGACCGAATGAAAAACTGTTTTTT. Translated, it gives CAISEPGPNEKLFF.